What follows are 32 T cell receptor beta chains derived from one specimen sequenced in a study of cytomegalovirus exposure and HLA in healthy donors. PCR primers comprised 60 Vbeta and 13 Jbeta primers. Repertoires were generated with immunoSEQ multiplex PCR, while TCRdb's copy carries only in-frame clones and drops some. The data show about 170,000 clones, 80% to 90% seen once. The sample taken for sequencing was PBMCs. Receptor source: a male donor in good health and CMV-seronegative.

This rearrangement joins TRBV27 to TRBJ2-1; TRBD1 might be the D (6 bases). CDR1 and CDR2 from the germline V gene are MNHEY and SMNVEV (reference sequence). The CDR3 consists of 13 residues. Trimming removed 1 base from V and 12 bases from J, with 13 bases in between. CDR3 amino acids: CASSLLGLTGQFF. CDR3 bases: TGTGCCAGCAGTTTATTGGGGTTGACAGGGCAGTTCTTC.

J is TRBJ2-7 and V is TRBV19; the match to TRBD2 covers 8 bases. The CDR3 length is 14 residues. Germline V gene sequence: CDR1 LNHDA, CDR2 SQIVND (reference sequence). V gave up 7 bases and J gave up 0 bases; unmatched junction bases: 5. The DNA of the CDR3 is TGTGCCAGTATTAGCGGGGCGTTCTCCTACGAGCAGTACTTC. This encodes CASISGAFSYEQYF.

The V and J genes are TRBV9 and TRBJ2-1; 8 bases fit TRBD1. J lost 8 bases, V lost 0 bases, and 7 bases had no gene match. Per the germline V gene, CDR1 is SGDLS and CDR2 is YYNGEE. This CDR3 contains 15 residues. The CDR3, as DNA: TGTGCCAGCAGCGTAGCTCAGGGGGCCGGTTATGAGCAGTTCTTC. It yields the protein CASSVAQGAGYEQFF. The variable domain in full, with the rest retrieved from reference TRBV9 and TRBJ2-1, is DSGVTQTPKHLITATGQRVTLRCSPRSGDLSVYWYQQSLDQGLQFLIQYYNGEERAKGNILERFSAQQFPDLHSELNLSSLELGDSALYFCASSVAQGAGYEQFFGPGTRLTVL.

The genes are TRBV4-1 and TRBJ1-2, with TRBD1 identical over 10 bases. CDR1 and CDR2 from the germline V gene are MGHRA and YSYEKL. CDR3 size: 14 residues. Trimming took 2 bases from V and 13 from J; bases not matched to a gene: 10. This CDR3 is CASSQLLRQGASTF. In DNA, the CDR3 is TGCGCCAGCAGCCAACTGCTTCGACAGGGGGCGTCCACCTTC.

The chain links TRBV5-1 to TRBJ2-3; a possible D gene is TRBD2 (7 bases). Germline V gene data show CDR1 as SGHRS and CDR2 as YFSETQ. This CDR3 contains 13 residues. The V end lost 2 bases, the J end lost 4 bases, and 8 bases lay between the germline ends. CDR3 amino acids: CASSFGGPDTQYF. In nucleotides, the CDR3 is TGCGCCAGCAGCTTCGGGGGGCCAGATACGCAGTATTTT.

The chain is built from TRBV7-2 and TRBJ2-7; TRBD2 aligns across 10 bases. This CDR3 comprises 15 residues. The J segment lost 4 bases and the V segment lost 1 base, leaving 4 bases of the junction unmatched. Germline V gene sequence: CDR1 SGHTA, CDR2 FQGNSA. The CDR3 bases are TGTGCCAGCAGCTTAGTGGCTAGCGGGAGTTACGAGCAGTACTTC. Its translation is CASSLVASGSYEQYF.

The rearrangement uses TRBV19 and TRBJ2-7, with 15 bases lining up with TRBD2. V gave up 5 bases and J gave up 0 bases; unmatched junction bases: 11. Per the germline V gene, CDR1 is LNHDA and CDR2 is SQIVND (reference sequence). The CDR3 totals 19 residues. DNA for the CDR3: TGTGCCAGTAGTCCCCGGACTAGCGGGAGGGCCCTTCGCTCCTACGAGCAGTACTTC. This encodes CASSPRTSGRALRSYEQYF.

This clone was observed a single time. CDR3 loop: CASGSSFQREKVNEQFF. CDR3 DNA: TGTGCCAGCGGATCTTCTTTTCAGCGGGAGAAGGTCAATGAGCAGTTCTTC. V gene TRBV2 combines with J gene TRBJ2-1, with 8 bases fitting TRBD2. V lost 8 bases, J lost 6 bases, and 18 bases stayed unmatched. Germline loops: CDR1 SNHLY, CDR2 FYNNEI. There are 17 residues in the CDR3.

V and J are TRBV7-2 and TRBJ1-4, with D tentatively TRBD1 (5 bases). The CDR3 has 16 amino acids. In germline, CDR1 is SGHTA, CDR2 FQGNSA. V was clipped by 4 bases and J by 3 bases, with 15 bases between them. The DNA of the CDR3 is TGTGCCAGCAGCTCCCTGTCAGGGTTCGCTAATGAAAAACTGTTTTTT. As protein: CASSSLSGFANEKLFF.

The chain joins TRBV4-2 to TRBJ1-2; the match to TRBD1 covers 8 bases. CDR3 length: 15 amino acids. CDR1 is LGHNA and CDR2 is YNFKEQ in the germline V gene. The V and J ends lost 1 base and 6 bases, in that order; junction bases with no gene match: 7. The CDR3 loop reads CASSQVTGGNDGYTF. The CDR3 DNA is TGTGCCAGCAGCCAAGTTACAGGGGGGAACGATGGCTACACCTTC.

The chain combines TRBV5-1 with TRBJ2-7, with 8 bases identical to TRBD1. This CDR3 spans 15 amino acids. Germline CDR1 SGHRS, CDR2 YFSETQ. J was trimmed by 3 bases and V by 4 bases; bases with no gene match: 9. DNA of the CDR3: TGCGCCAGCAGCACGCTCGGACAGGGTGACTACGAGCAGTACTTC. Its translation: CASSTLGQGDYEQYF.

The chain is built from TRBV19 and TRBJ2-3; 8 bases map to TRBD2. The CDR3 runs 17 residues. Germline CDR1 is LNHDA and CDR2 is SQIVND (reference sequence). V gave up 5 bases and J gave up 2 bases; unmatched junction bases: 12. The CDR3 here is CASSRDGGGRPTDTQYF. CDR3 bases: TGTGCCAGTAGTCGGGATGGGGGCGGGAGGCCCACAGATACGCAGTATTTT.

V and J are TRBV5-5 and TRBJ1-1, with 8 bases identical to TRBD1. CDR3 size: 14 residues. Germline CDR1 SGHKS, CDR2 YYEKEE (reference sequence). Losses at the gene ends were 1 base for V and 2 bases for J; bases not matched to a gene: 1. This chain's CDR3 is CASSLTGGNTEAFF. The CDR3 coding sequence is TGTGCCAGCAGCTTGACAGGGGGAAACACTGAAGCTTTCTTT.

The chain is built from TRBV9 and TRBJ2-1; 14 bases line up with TRBD2. CDR3 length: 15 residues. V gave up 4 bases and J gave up 10 bases; unmatched junction bases: 7. Germline-derived CDR1 and CDR2 are SGDLS and YYNGEE. The CDR3 bases are TGTGCCAGCAGCCAGACTAGCGGGGGGGCAGGGGAGCAGTTCTTC. This encodes CASSQTSGGAGEQFF. Based on the CDR3 plus reference TRBV9 and TRBJ2-1, the full variable domain is DSGVTQTPKHLITATGQRVTLRCSPRSGDLSVYWYQQSLDQGLQFLIQYYNGEERAKGNILERFSAQQFPDLHSELNLSSLELGDSALYFCASSQTSGGAGEQFFGPGTRLTVL.

This clone was recorded once. This rearrangement joins TRBV10-3 to TRBJ1-2; tentative D call: TRBD1 (6 bases). V dropped 6 bases and J dropped 5 bases, with 13 bases sitting between them. CDR3 length: 13 residues. Germline V gene data show CDR1 as ENHRY and CDR2 as SYGVKD. The CDR3 DNA reads as TGTGCCATCAGCGGACAGCCGGGTTATGGCTACACCTTC. Translation: CAISGQPGYGYTF.

This clone was counted only a few times. The chain recombines TRBV6-4 with TRBJ1-1; 8 positions agree with TRBD1. The CDR3 has 13 residues. CDR1 MRHNA and CDR2 SNTAGT come from the germline V gene. With 4 bases clipped from V and 11 bases from J, the junction kept 9 bases outside the gene matches. DNA of the CDR3: TGTGCCAGCAGTGTGTTTGCAGGGGGCTTGGCTTTCTTT. It encodes CASSVFAGGLAFF.

The rearrangement joins TRBV4-3 to TRBJ2-1; 9 positions agree with TRBD1. V shed 3 bases, J shed 9 bases, and the junction held 9 bases outside the gene matches. CDR1 and CDR2 from the germline V gene are LGHNA and YSLEER. The length of the CDR3 is 15 residues. CDR3 bases: TGCGCCAGCAGCCAGGGGACAGGGAAGGAGACTGAGCAGTTCTTC. This codes for CASSQGTGKETEQFF.

The CDR3 coding sequence is TGTGCCAGCAGCCCGACAGCACGTACTACCTACGAGCAGTACTTC. Its protein is CASSPTARTTYEQYF. The chain is built from TRBV2 and TRBJ2-7; D possibly corresponds to TRBD1 (5 bases). CDR3 length equals 15 residues. The germline CDR1 and CDR2 sequences are SNHLY and FYNNEI. V lost 6 bases and J lost 2, with 17 bases in between.

A few counts support this clone. V gene TRBV6-4 combines with J gene TRBJ1-1; no clear D. The CDR3 runs to 14 residues. Trimming took 3 bases from V and 4 from J, leaving 12 bases between them. Germline V gene sequence: CDR1 MRHNA, CDR2 SNTAGT. The CDR3 DNA reads TGTGCCAGCAGTGAGGGAGGGATGGGCACTGAAGCTTTCTTT. Protein: CASSEGGMGTEAFF.

This clone has a handful of counts. J is TRBJ1-5 and V is TRBV19; D is uncertain. Trimming stripped 3 bases from V and 3 bases from J, with 9 bases between. The germline gives CDR1 LNHDA, CDR2 SQIVND (reference sequence). This CDR3 is built from 14 residues. CDR3 DNA: TGTGCCAGTAGTATTGGCGGTAACAATCAGCCCCAGCATTTT. It is translated as CASSIGGNNQPQHF.

V and J are TRBV29-1 and TRBJ1-2, with 11 bases identical to TRBD1. Germline CDR1 is SQVTM and CDR2 is ANQGSEA. CDR3 size: 16 residues. Unmatched junction bases numbered 8, after V lost 1 base and J lost 4 bases. In DNA form, the CDR3 reads TGCAGCGTTGAAGTAAGGACAGGGGGCCTGGTCTATGGCTACACCTTC. It codes for CSVEVRTGGLVYGYTF.

The chain links TRBV28 to TRBJ2-7, with TRBD2 identical over 11 bases. Trimming at V came to 6 bases and at J to 2 bases, leaving 9 bases not matched to a gene. Germline-derived CDR1 and CDR2 are MDHEN and SYDVKM. The CDR3 extends over 16 amino acids. CDR3 sequence reads: CASREGGTSGTYEQYF. The CDR3 nucleotides read TGTGCCAGCAGAGAAGGCGGGACTAGCGGAACCTACGAGCAGTACTTC.

The V call is TRBV9, the J call TRBJ2-7; the match to TRBD2 covers 7 bases. The CDR3 consists of 15 residues. Germline CDR1 and CDR2: SGDLS and YYNGEE. With V trimmed by 4 bases and J by 5 bases, 12 bases remained unmatched. In DNA, the CDR3 is TGTGCCAGCAGCCCTAGCGGTGCAGCACACCACGAGCAGTACTTC. This gives the protein CASSPSGAAHHEQYF.

Note on this clone: Within the sample, other DNA sequences also encode this same CDR3. The CDR3 DNA reads as TGTGCCTGGAGTGTCCTAGCGGGGGGAAGCACAGATACGCAGTATTTT. Amino acid sequence: CAWSVLAGGSTDTQYF. The chain uses TRBV30 and TRBJ2-3, with TRBD2 matching over 11 bases. CDR1 is GTSNPN and CDR2 is SVGIG in the germline V gene (reference sequence). V dropped 0 bases and J dropped 0; count of bases not matched to a gene: 2. The CDR3 covers 16 residues.

A single count supports this clone. The V gene is TRBV19, the J gene TRBJ1-1; a weak D match, TRBD1 (6 bases). The V gene lost 6 bases and the J gene lost 5 bases, with 13 bases spanning the gap. This CDR3 is built from 13 residues. From germline, CDR1 is LNHDA and CDR2 SQIVND (reference sequence). This chain's CDR3 is CASRGAGVTEAFF. DNA of the CDR3: TGTGCCAGTAGGGGGGCAGGGGTTACTGAAGCTTTCTTT.

V is TRBV2 and J is TRBJ2-1; 10 nucleotides align to TRBD2. The length of the CDR3 is 14 residues. J lost 3 bases, V lost 6 bases, and 2 bases had no gene match. Germline V CDR1 and CDR2: SNHLY, FYNNEI. The CDR3: CASRLAGGYNEQFF. In DNA, the CDR3 is TGTGCCAGCAGGTTAGCGGGGGGCTACAATGAGCAGTTCTTC.

The chain carries TRBV27 and TRBJ1-5; 7 nucleotides match TRBD1. Germline CDR1 reads MNHEY; CDR2 reads SMNVEV (reference sequence). This CDR3 contains 14 residues. V dropped 5 bases and J dropped 4; count of bases not matched to a gene: 5. The CDR3 nucleotides read TGTGCCAGCAGTGCACAGGGGTTGAATCAGCCCCAGCATTTT. Translated, it gives CASSAQGLNQPQHF.

This clone was found a few times. The chain uses TRBV28 and TRBJ1-5; 7 bases align to TRBD1. Trimming took 6 bases from V and 3 from J; bases not matched to a gene: 11. Per germline, CDR1 MDHEN and CDR2 SYDVKM. The CDR3 is 16 amino acids. For the CDR3, the DNA is TGTGCCAGCAGAGAGACAGCGACAGGGAACAATCAGCCCCAGCATTTT. Its protein product is CASRETATGNNQPQHF.

This clone was observed a single time. The rearrangement links TRBV5-1 to TRBJ2-3; 9 positions match TRBD2. The germline gives CDR1 SGHRS, CDR2 YFSETQ. The ends lost 0 bases at V and 5 bases at J; junction bases unmatched: 7. The CDR3 totals 16 residues. CDR3 protein: CASSLGLAGTKDTQYF. As DNA, the CDR3 is TGCGCCAGCAGCTTGGGCCTAGCGGGAACGAAAGATACGCAGTATTTT. Filled out from reference TRBV5-1 and TRBJ2-3, the complete variable domain reads KAGVTQTPRYLIKTRGQQVTLSCSPISGHRSVSWYQQTPGQGLQFLFEYFSETQRNKGNFPGRFSGRQFSNSRSEMNVSTLELGDSALYLCASSLGLAGTKDTQYFGPGTRLTVL.

This clone was counted only a few times. The chain employs TRBV19 and TRBJ2-3; maybe TRBD1 (6 bases). The V gene's germline CDR1 is LNHDA and CDR2 SQIVND (reference sequence). The CDR3 is made up of 17 amino acids. Trimming took off 3 bases at V and 2 bases at J, with 18 bases between the two ends. CDR3 region: CASSMTGVRGTTDTQYF. For the CDR3, the DNA is TGTGCCAGTAGTATGACAGGTGTACGTGGAACCACAGATACGCAGTATTTT. Filled out from reference TRBV19 and TRBJ2-3, the complete variable domain reads DGGITQSPKYLFRKEGQNVTLSCEQNLNHDAMYWYRQDPGQGLRLIYYSQIVNDFQKGDIAEGYSVSREKKESFPLTVTSAQKNPTAFYLCASSMTGVRGTTDTQYFGPGTRLTVL.

The chain couples TRBV5-1 to TRBJ1-2; TRBD1 is a possible D gene (5 bases). V gave up 7 bases and J gave up 4 bases, with 11 bases separating them. Germline lookup yields CDR1 SGHRS and CDR2 YFSETQ. This CDR3 contains 12 residues. Here the CDR3 reads CASSTDLYGYTF. The DNA of the CDR3 is TGCGCCAGCTCGACAGACCTCTATGGCTACACCTTC.

As DNA, the CDR3 is TGTGCCATCAGTGTGGAGGGAGGGCGTACAGATACGCAGTATTTT. Its protein is CAISVEGGRTDTQYF. This sequence joins TRBV10-3 and TRBJ2-3; 7 bases fit TRBD2. Germline lookup yields CDR1 ENHRY and CDR2 SYGVKD. Trimming removed 4 bases from V and 3 bases from J; junction bases left unmatched: 7. The CDR3 consists of 15 residues.